There are many counts of the clone carrying this T cell receptor beta chain. Its target is unknown. These data come from a study of T cell repertoires in cytomegalovirus infection. Points from the study as a whole: There were HLA-C-restricted CMV-specific TCR beta clonotypes dominating the ex vivo response. Individuals carrying CMV plus the relevant HLA were identified by cumulative frequency of public TCR beta families.

TCRdb used MiXCR to reprocess the reads, holding one entry per CDR3 protein. The table lists approximately 500,000 distinct CDR3 sequences, roughly a third of them singletons, with about a sixth in the top ten. The V and J ends lost 6 bases and 6 bases, in that order; junction bases with no gene match: 13. Germline lookup yields CDR1 SGHTA and CDR2 FQGNSA. The CDR3 runs to 16 residues. The TCR sequence derives from a human donor in good health (CMV status not recorded). Some clones in this sample may be carry-over from other donors' samples. The chain couples TRBV7-2 to TRBJ2-1, with TRBD1 identical over 8 bases. The sequencing here drew on cultured PBMCs, taken from culture after CMV antigen stimulation. The CDR3 loop is CASSPQPGQARNEQFF. CDR3 coding DNA: TGTGCCAGCAGTCCCCAACCGGGACAGGCACGCAATGAGCAGTTCTTC.